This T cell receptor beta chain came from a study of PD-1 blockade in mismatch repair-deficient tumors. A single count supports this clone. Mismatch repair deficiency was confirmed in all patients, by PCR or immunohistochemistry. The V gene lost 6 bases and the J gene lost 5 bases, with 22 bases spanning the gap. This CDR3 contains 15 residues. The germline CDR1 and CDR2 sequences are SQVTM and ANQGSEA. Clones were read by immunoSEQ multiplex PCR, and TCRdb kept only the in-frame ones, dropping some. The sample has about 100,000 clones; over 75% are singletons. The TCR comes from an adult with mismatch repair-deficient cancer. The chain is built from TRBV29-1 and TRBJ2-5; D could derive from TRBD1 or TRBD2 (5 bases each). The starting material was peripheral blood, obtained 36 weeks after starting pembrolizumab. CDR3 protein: CSVSRDAEEWETQYF. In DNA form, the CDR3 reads TGCAGCGTCTCCCGGGACGCAGAAGAATGGGAGACCCAGTACTTC.